The clone carrying this T cell receptor beta chain has only one observation. Its antigen remains unknown. The assay was immunoSEQ multiplex PCR, and TCRdb's table has in-frame clones only and misses some. The sample includes approximately 100,000 clones, about nine tenths seen only once; the top ten take over 4%. This sample is drawn from a study of T cell responses to AZD1222 COVID-19 vaccine. Whole-study results and caveats: Spike-specific TCR breadth and depth grew following two AZD1222 doses. Repertoires were sampled only after the peak T cell response.

Germline V gene data show CDR1 as MNHEY and CDR2 as SVGEGT. There are 15 residues in the CDR3. V lost 4 bases to trimming and J lost 0 bases; unmatched junction nucleotides: 2. This chain uses TRBV6-2 or TRBV6-3 with TRBJ2-2, with 7 bases matching TRBD1. The sequence was collected from an adult in good health. Sequenced here: peripheral blood, sampled on day 0 of AZD1222 vaccination. CDR3: CASSSTGTNTGELFF. CDR3 sequence (DNA): TGTGCCAGCAGTTCGACAGGGACGAACACCGGGGAGCTGTTTTTT.